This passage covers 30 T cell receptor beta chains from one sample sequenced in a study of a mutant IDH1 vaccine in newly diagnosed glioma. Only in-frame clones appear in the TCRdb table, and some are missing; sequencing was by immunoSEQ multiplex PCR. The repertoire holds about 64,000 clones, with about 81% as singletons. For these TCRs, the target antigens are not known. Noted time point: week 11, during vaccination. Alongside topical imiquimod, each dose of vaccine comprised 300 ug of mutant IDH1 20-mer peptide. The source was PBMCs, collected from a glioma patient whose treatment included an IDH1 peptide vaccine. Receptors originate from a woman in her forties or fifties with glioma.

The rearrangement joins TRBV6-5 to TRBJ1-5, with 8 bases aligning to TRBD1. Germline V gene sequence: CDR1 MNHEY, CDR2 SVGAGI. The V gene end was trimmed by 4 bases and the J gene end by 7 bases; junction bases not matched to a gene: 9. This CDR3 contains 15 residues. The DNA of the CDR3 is TGTGCCAGCAGTTGGGACAGGTCCGGAGGACAGCCCCAGCATTTT. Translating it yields CASSWDRSGGQPQHF.

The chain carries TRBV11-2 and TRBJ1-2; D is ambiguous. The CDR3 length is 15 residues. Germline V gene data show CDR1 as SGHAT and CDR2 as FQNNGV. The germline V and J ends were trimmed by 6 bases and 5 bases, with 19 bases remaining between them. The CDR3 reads CASSPEIRKIYGYTF. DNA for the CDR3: TGTGCCAGCAGTCCCGAGATCCGGAAGATTTATGGCTACACCTTC.

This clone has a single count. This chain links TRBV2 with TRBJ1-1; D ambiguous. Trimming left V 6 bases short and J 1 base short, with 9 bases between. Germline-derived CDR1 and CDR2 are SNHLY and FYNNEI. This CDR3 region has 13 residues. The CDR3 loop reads CASRGNRNTEAFF. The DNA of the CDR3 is TGTGCCAGCAGGGGGAACAGGAACACTGAAGCTTTCTTT.

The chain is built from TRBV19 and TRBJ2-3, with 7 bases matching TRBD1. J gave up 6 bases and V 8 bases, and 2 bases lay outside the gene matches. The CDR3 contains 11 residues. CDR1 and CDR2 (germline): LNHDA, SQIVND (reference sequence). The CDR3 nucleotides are TGTGCCAGTTCGGGACAGGATACGCAGTATTTT. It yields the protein CASSGQDTQYF. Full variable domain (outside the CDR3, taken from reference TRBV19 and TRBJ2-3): DGGITQSPKYLFRKEGQNVTLSCEQNLNHDAMYWYRQDPGQGLRLIYYSQIVNDFQKGDIAEGYSVSREKKESFPLTVTSAQKNPTAFYLCASSGQDTQYFGPGTRLTVL.

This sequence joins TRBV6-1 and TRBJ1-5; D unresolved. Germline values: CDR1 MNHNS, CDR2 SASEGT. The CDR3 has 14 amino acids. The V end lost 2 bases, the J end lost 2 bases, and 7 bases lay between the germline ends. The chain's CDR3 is CASSESIGNQPQHF. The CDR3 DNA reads TGTGCCAGCAGTGAATCGATAGGCAATCAGCCCCAGCATTTT.

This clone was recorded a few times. DNA of the CDR3: TGTGCCAGCTTTGGGAGGCTAGCGGGGGGATATGAGCAGTTCTTC. This gives the protein CASFGRLAGGYEQFF. V is TRBV2 and J is TRBJ2-1, with 11 bases fitting TRBD2. Germline CDR1 reads SNHLY; CDR2 reads FYNNEI. The V and J ends lost 8 bases and 8 bases, in that order; junction bases with no gene match: 11. CDR3 size: 15 residues.

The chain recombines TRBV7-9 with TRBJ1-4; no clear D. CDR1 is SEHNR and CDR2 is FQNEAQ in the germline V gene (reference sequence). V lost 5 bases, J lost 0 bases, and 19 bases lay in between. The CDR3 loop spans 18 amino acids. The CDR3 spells CASSTPLGEWATNEKLFF. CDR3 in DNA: TGTGCCAGCAGCACCCCCCTCGGGGAGTGGGCAACTAATGAAAAACTGTTTTTT.

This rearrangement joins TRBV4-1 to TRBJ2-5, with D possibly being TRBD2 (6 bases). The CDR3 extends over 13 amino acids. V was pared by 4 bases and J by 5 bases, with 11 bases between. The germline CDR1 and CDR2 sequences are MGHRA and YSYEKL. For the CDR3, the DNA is TGCGCCAGCAGCCTTGGACTATCGGAGACCCAGTACTTC. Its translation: CASSLGLSETQYF.

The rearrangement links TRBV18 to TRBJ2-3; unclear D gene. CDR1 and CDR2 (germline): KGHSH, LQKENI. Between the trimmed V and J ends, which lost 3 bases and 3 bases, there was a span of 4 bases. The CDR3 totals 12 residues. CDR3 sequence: CASSPWTDTQYF. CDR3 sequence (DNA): TGTGCCAGCTCACCTTGGACAGATACGCAGTATTTT.

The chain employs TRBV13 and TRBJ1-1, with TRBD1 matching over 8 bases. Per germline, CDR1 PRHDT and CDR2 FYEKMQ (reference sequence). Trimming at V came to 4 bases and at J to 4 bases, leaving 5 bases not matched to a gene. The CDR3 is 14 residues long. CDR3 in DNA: TGTGCCAGCAGCTCCAGGGGGCAGGGCACTGAAGCTTTCTTT. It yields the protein CASSSRGQGTEAFF.

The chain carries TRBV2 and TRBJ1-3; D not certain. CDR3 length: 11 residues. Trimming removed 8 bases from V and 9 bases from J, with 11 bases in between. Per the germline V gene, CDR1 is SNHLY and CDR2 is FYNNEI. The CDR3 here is CASQASRTIYF. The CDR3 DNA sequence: TGTGCCAGCCAAGCCTCTCGCACCATATATTTT.

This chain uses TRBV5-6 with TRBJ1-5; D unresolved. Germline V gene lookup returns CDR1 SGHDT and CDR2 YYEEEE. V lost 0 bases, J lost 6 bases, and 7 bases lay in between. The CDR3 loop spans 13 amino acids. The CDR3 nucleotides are TGTGCCAGCAGCTTGGTGGAAGCTCAGCCCCAGCATTTT. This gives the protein CASSLVEAQPQHF.

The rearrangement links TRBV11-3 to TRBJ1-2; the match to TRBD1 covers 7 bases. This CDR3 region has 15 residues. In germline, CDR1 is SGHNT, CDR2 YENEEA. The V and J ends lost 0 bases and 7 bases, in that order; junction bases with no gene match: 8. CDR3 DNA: TGTGCCAGCAGCTTAGACCAGACAGGGTATCGTGGCTACACCTTC. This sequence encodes CASSLDQTGYRGYTF.

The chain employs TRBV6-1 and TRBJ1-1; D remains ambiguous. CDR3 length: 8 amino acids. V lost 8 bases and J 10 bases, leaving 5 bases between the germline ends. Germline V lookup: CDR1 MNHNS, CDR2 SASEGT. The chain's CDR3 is CASGGAFF. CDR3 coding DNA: TGTGCCAGCGGAGGAGCTTTCTTT.

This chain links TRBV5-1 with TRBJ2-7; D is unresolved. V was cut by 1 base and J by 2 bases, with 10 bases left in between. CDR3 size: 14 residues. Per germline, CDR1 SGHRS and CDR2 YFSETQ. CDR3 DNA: TGCGCCAGCAGCTTGTACGGTACGGCCTACGAGCAGTACTTC. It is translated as CASSLYGTAYEQYF.

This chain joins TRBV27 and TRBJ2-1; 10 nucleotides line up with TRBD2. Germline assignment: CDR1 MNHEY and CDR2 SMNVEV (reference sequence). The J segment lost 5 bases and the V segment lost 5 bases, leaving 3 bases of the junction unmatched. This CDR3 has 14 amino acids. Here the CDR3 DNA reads TGTGCCAGCAGTCCTAGCGGGAGCCACAATGAGCAGTTCTTC. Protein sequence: CASSPSGSHNEQFF.

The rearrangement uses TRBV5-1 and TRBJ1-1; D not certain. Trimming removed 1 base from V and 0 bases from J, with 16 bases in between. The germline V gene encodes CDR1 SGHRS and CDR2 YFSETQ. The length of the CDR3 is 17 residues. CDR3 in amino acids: CASSLLAGLKMNTEAFF. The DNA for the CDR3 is TGCGCCAGCAGCTTGCTGGCAGGTCTTAAGATGAACACTGAAGCTTTCTTT.

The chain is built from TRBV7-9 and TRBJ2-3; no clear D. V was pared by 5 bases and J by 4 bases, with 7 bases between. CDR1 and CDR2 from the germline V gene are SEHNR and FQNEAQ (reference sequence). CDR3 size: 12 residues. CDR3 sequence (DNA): TGTGCCAGCAGCGAACCAGCAGATACGCAGTATTTT. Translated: CASSEPADTQYF. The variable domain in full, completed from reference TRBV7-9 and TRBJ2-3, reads DTGVSQNPRHKITKRGQNVTFRCDPISEHNRLYWYRQTLGQGPEFLTYFQNEAQLEKSRLLSDRFSAERPKGSFSTLEIQRTEQGDSAMYLCASSEPADTQYFGPGTRLTVL.

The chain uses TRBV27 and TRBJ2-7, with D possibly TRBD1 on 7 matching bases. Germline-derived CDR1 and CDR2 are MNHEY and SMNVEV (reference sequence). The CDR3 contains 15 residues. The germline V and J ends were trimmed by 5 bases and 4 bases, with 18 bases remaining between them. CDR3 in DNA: TGTGCCAGCAGTATCGCTCGACAGGGAGGTTACGAGCAGTACTTC. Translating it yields CASSIARQGGYEQYF.

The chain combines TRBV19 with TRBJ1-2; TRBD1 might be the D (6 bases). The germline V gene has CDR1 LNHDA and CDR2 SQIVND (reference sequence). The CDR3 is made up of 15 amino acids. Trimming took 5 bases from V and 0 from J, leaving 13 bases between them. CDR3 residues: CASSSNRAANYGYTF. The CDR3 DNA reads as TGTGCCAGTAGTTCCAACAGGGCGGCTAACTATGGCTACACCTTC.

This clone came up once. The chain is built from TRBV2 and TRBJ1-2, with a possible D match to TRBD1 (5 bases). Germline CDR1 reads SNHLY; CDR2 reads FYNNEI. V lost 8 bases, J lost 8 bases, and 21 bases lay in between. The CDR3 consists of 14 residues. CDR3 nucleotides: TGTGCCAGCCTTAAGCCGGCAGGGTCGGGCGGCTACACCTTC. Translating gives CASLKPAGSGGYTF.

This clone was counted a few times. CDR3: CASSQADRTPYEQYF. DNA of the CDR3: TGCGCCAGCAGCCAAGCGGACAGGACTCCCTACGAGCAGTACTTC. The genes are TRBV4-1 and TRBJ2-7; 7 bases match TRBD1. J gave up 2 bases and V 1 base, and 5 bases lay outside the gene matches. Looked up from germline, CDR1 is MGHRA and CDR2 is YSYEKL. This CDR3 spans 15 amino acids.

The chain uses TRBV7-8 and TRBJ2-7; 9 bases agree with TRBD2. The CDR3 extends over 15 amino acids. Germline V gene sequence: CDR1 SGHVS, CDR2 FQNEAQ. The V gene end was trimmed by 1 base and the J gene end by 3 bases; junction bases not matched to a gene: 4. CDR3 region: CASSLETSGYYEQYF. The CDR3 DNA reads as TGTGCCAGCAGCTTAGAGACTAGCGGCTACTACGAGCAGTACTTC.

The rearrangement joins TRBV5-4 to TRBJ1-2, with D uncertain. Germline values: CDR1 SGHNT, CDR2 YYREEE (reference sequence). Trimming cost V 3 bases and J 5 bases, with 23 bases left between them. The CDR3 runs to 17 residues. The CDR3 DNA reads TGTGCCAGCAGCTCAGGCCGGGTGGAGATAAACTATTATGGCTACACCTTC. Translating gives CASSSGRVEINYYGYTF.

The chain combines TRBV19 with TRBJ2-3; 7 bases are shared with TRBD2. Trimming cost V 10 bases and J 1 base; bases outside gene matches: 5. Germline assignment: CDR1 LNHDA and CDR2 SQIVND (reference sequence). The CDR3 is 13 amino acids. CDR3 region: CATSRGGTDTQYF. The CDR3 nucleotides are TGTGCCACCTCACGGGGGGGCACAGATACGCAGTATTTT.

This CDR3 is CASSDSASVDPYEQYF. DNA for the CDR3: TGTGCCAGCAGTGACTCCGCCAGTGTGGACCCCTACGAGCAGTACTTC. The chain links TRBV25-1 to TRBJ2-7, with D unclear. The V and J ends lost 3 bases and 2 bases respectively, with 17 bases between them. Germline V gene data show CDR1 as MGHDK and CDR2 as SYGVNS. The CDR3 is 16 amino acids.

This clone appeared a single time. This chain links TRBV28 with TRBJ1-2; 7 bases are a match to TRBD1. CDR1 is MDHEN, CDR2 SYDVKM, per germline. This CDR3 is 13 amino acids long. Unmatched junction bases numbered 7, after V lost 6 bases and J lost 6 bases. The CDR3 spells CASSPGQKNGYTF. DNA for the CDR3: TGTGCCAGCAGCCCGGGACAGAAGAATGGCTACACCTTC.

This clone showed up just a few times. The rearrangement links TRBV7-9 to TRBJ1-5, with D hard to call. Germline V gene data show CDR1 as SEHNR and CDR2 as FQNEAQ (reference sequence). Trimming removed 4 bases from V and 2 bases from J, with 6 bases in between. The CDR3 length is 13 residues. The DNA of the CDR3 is TGTGCCAGCAGCTCCGAGGGCAATCAGCCCCAGCATTTT. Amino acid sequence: CASSSEGNQPQHF. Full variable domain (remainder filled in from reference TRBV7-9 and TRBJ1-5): DTGVSQNPRHKITKRGQNVTFRCDPISEHNRLYWYRQTLGQGPEFLTYFQNEAQLEKSRLLSDRFSAERPKGSFSTLEIQRTEQGDSAMYLCASSSEGNQPQHFGDGTRLSIL.

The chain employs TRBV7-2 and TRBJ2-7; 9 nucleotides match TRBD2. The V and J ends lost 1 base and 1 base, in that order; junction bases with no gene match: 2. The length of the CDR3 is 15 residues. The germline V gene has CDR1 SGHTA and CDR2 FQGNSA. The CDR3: CASSLGSGGSYEQYF. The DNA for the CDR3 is TGTGCCAGCAGCTTAGGTAGCGGGGGTTCCTACGAGCAGTACTTC.

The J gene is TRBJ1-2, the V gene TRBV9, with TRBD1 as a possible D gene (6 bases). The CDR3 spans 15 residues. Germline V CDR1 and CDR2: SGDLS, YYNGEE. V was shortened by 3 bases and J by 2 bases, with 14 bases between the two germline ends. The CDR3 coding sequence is TGTGCCAGCAGCGACCCCGACAGGCGAAACTATGGCTACACCTTC. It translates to CASSDPDRRNYGYTF.